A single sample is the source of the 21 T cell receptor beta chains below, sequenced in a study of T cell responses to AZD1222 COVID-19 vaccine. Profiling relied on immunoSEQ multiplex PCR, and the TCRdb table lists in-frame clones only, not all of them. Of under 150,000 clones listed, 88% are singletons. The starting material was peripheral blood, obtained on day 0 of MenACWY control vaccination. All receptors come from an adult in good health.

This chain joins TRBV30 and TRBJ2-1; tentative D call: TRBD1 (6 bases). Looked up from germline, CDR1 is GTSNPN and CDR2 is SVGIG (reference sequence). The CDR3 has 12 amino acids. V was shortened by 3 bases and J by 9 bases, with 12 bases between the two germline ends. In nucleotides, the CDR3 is TGTGCCTGGAGACAGGGAGTAGGTGAGCAGTTCTTC. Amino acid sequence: CAWRQGVGEQFF. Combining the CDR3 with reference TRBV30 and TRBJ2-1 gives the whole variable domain SQTIHQWPATLVQPVGSPLSLECTVEGTSNPNLYWYRQAAGRGLQLLFYSVGIGQISSEVPQNLSASRPQDRQFILSSKKLLLSDSGFYLCAWRQGVGEQFFGPGTRLTVL.

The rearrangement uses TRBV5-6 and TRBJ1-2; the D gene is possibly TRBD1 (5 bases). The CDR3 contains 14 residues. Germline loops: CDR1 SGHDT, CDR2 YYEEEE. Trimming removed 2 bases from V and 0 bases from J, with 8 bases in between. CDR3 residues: CASSFQGANYGYTF. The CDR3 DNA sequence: TGTGCCAGCAGCTTCCAGGGAGCTAACTATGGCTACACCTTC.

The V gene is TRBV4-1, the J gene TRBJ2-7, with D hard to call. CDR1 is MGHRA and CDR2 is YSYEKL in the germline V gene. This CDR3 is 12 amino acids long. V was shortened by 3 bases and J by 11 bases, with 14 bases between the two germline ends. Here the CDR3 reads CASSQGDRVEYF. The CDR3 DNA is TGCGCCAGCAGCCAGGGTGATCGGGTGGAGTACTTC.

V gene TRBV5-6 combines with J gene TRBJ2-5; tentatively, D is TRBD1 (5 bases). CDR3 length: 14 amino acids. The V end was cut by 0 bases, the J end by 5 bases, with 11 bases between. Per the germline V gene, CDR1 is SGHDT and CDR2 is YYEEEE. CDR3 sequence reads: CASSLVQVMETQYF. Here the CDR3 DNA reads TGTGCCAGCAGCTTGGTACAGGTGATGGAGACCCAGTACTTC.

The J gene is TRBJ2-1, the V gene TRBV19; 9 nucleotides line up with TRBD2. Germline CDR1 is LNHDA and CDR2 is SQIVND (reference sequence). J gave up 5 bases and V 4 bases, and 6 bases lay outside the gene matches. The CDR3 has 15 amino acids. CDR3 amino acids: CASSRRGRDDNEQFF. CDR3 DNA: TGTGCCAGTAGTAGACGCGGGAGGGACGACAATGAGCAGTTCTTC.

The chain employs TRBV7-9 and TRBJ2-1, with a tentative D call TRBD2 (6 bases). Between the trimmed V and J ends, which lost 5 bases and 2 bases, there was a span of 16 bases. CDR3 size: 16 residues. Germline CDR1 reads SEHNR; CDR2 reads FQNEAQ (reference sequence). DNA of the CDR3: TGTGCCAGCAGCGCCGGCGGCGGAGGGGCCTACAATGAGCAGTTCTTC. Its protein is CASSAGGGGAYNEQFF. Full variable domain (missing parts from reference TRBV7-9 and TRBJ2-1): DTGVSQNPRHKITKRGQNVTFRCDPISEHNRLYWYRQTLGQGPEFLTYFQNEAQLEKSRLLSDRFSAERPKGSFSTLEIQRTEQGDSAMYLCASSAGGGGAYNEQFFGPGTRLTVL.

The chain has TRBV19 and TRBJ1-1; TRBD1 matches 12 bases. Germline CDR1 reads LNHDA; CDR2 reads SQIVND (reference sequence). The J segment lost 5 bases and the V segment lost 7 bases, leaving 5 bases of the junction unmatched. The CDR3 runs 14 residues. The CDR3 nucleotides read TGTGCCAGTACCGGGACAGGGGGCCGGACTGAAGCTTTCTTT. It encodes CASTGTGGRTEAFF.

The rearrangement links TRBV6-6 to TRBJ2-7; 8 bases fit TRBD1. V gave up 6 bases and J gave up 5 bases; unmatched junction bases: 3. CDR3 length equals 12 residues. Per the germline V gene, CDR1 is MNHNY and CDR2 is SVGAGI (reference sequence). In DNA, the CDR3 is TGTGCCAGCAGCCGGACAGGGAACGAGCAGTACTTC. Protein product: CASSRTGNEQYF.

In DNA form, the CDR3 reads TGTGCCAGCAGCCAGGGGGGCACCATGATCTACGAGCAGTACTTC. Encoded protein: CASSQGGTMIYEQYF. The chain couples TRBV28 to TRBJ2-7, with a weak D call TRBD1 (7 bases). The CDR3 extends over 15 amino acids. Trimming shortened V by 6 bases and J by 3 bases, and 18 bases separated the two germline ends. Germline lookup yields CDR1 MDHEN and CDR2 SYDVKM.

Here the CDR3 reads CASSPQIQPQHF. The CDR3 coding sequence is TGTGCCAGTAGTCCCCAGATTCAGCCCCAGCATTTT. The V and J genes are TRBV19 and TRBJ1-5; D unclear. Trimming stripped 5 bases from V and 6 bases from J, with 8 bases between. Germline CDR1 is LNHDA and CDR2 is SQIVND (reference sequence). The CDR3 is made up of 12 amino acids. Full variable domain (remainder filled in from reference TRBV19 and TRBJ1-5): DGGITQSPKYLFRKEGQNVTLSCEQNLNHDAMYWYRQDPGQGLRLIYYSQIVNDFQKGDIAEGYSVSREKKESFPLTVTSAQKNPTAFYLCASSPQIQPQHFGDGTRLSIL.

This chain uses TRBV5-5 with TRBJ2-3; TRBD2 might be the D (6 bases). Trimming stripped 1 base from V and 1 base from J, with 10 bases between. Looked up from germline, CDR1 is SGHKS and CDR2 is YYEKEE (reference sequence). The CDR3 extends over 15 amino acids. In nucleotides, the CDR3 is TGTGCCAGCAGCTTGAGGGAGGCGGGCACAGATACGCAGTATTTT. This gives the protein CASSLREAGTDTQYF.

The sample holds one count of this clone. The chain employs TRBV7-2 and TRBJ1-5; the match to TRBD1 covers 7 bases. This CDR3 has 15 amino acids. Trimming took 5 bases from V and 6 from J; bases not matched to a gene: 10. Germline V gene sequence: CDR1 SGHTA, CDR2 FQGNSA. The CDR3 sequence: CASSRTTGLGQPQHF. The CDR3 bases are TGTGCCAGCAGCCGGACGACAGGGTTGGGTCAGCCCCAGCATTTT. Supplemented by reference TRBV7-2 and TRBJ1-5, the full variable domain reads GAGVSQSPSNKVTEKGKDVELRCDPISGHTALYWYRQSLGQGLEFLIYFQGNSAPDKSGLPSDRFSAERTGGSVSTLTIQRTQQEDSAVYLCASSRTTGLGQPQHFGDGTRLSIL.

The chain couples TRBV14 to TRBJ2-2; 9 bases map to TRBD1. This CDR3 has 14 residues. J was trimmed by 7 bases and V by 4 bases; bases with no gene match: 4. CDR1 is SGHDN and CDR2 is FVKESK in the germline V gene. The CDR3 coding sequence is TGTGCCAGCAGCCTCACAGGGGGCAACGGGGAGCTGTTTTTT. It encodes CASSLTGGNGELFF.

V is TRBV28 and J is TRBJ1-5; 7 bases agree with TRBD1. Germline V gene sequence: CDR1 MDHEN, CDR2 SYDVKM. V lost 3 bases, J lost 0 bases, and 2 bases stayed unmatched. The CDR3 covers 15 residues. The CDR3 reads CASSLDRFSNQPQHF. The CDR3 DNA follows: TGTGCCAGCAGTTTGGACAGGTTTAGCAATCAGCCCCAGCATTTT. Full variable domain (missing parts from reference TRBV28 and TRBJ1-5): DVKVTQSSRYLVKRTGEKVFLECVQDMDHENMFWYRQDPGLGLRLIYFSYDVKMKEKGDIPEGYSVSREKKERFSLILESASTNQTSMYLCASSLDRFSNQPQHFGDGTRLSIL.

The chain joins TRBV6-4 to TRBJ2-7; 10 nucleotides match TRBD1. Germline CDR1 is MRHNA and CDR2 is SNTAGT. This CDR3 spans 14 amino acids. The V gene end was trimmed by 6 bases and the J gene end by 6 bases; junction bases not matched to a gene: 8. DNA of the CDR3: TGTGCCAGCAGCCGGGACAGGGGACAGTCCGAGCAGTACTTC. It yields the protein CASSRDRGQSEQYF.

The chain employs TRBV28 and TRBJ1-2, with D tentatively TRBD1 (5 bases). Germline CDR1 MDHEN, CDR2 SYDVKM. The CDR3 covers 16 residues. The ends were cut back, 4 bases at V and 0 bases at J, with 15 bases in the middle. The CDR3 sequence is CASSSFLPTANYGYTF. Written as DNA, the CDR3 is TGTGCCAGCAGTTCGTTCTTACCGACAGCTAACTATGGCTACACCTTC.

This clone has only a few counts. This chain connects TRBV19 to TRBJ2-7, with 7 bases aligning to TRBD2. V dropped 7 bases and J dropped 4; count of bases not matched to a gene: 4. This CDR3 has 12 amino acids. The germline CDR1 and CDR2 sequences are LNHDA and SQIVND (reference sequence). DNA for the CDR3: TGTGCCAGTACTAGCGGAAGGTACGAGCAGTACTTC. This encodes CASTSGRYEQYF.

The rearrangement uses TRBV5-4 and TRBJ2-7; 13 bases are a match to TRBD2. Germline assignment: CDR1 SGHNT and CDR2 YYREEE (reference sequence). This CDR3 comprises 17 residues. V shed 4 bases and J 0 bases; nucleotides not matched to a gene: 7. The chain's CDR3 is CASSPGLAGPGSYEQYF. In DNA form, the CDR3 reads TGTGCCAGCAGCCCGGGACTAGCGGGACCAGGCTCCTACGAGCAGTACTTC.

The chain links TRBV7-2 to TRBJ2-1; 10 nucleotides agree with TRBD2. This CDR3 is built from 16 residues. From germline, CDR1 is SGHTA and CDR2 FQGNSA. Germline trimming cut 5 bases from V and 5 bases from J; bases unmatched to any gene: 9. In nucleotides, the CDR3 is TGTGCCAGCAGCATCTCCGGGACTAGCGCCCACAATGAGCAGTTCTTC. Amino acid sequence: CASSISGTSAHNEQFF.

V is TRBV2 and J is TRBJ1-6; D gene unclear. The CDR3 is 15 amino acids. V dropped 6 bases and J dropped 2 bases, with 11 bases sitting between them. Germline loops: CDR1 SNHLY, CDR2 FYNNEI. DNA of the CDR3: TGTGCCAGCAGCGCGGGTATCACCTATAATTCACCCCTCCACTTT. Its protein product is CASSAGITYNSPLHF.

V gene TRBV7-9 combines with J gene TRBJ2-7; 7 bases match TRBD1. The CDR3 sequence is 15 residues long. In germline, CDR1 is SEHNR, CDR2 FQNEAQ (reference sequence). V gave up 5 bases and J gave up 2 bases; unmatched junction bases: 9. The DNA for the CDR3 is TGTGCCAGCAGCACCCGGGACAGAAATACCTACGAGCAGTACTTC. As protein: CASSTRDRNTYEQYF.